This TCR beta chain was recovered during a study of T cell responses to AZD1222 COVID-19 vaccine. Concerning this clone: Its antigen is unknown.

The assay was immunoSEQ multiplex PCR, and TCRdb's table has in-frame clones only and misses some. The sample lists approximately 140,000 clones, more than 85% seen once, with under 2% in the top ten. Study-wide findings and caveats: Epitopes outside B.1.351 and B.1.1.7 mutated regions reportedly drew nearly half of spike TCRs. Clonal diversity was possibly underestimated, and the donors were mostly white British, with more females. The number of AZD1222 recipients seropositive at baseline was only six.

There are 14 residues in the CDR3. Trimming at V came to 8 bases and at J to 4 bases, leaving 10 bases not matched to a gene. From germline, CDR1 is SEHNR and CDR2 FQNEAQ (reference sequence). Pooling was applied to second doses at about 4 or about 12 weeks. The receptor comes from an adult who received the AZD1222 COVID-19 vaccine. This specimen consisted of peripheral blood, obtained 28 days after the second AZD1222 dose. The V call is TRBV7-9, the J call TRBJ2-5; TRBD1 aligns across 7 bases. The CDR3 nucleotides read TGTGCCAGCGGGGGACAGTTAACGGGAGAGACCCAGTACTTC. Amino acid sequence: CASGGQLTGETQYF.